This passage covers 5 T cell receptor beta chains from one sample sequenced in a study of T cells in Graves' hyperthyroidism and ophthalmopathy. What was amplified from RNA transcripts were TCR beta CDR3 regions. HTBI primers were used for first-round RT-PCR of the TCR CDR3. MiXCR, run by TCRdb on the multiplex PCR reads, gives a single entry per CDR3 protein. Here the sample spans 350,000 to 450,000 distinct CDR3 sequences, roughly a sixth being singletons. The material sequenced was blood. The receptors here all came from a woman in her 30s with Graves' hyperthyroidism that later progressed to Graves' ophthalmopathy.

This clonotype was observed many times. J is TRBJ1-2 and V is TRBV12-3 or TRBV12-4; 10 positions agree with TRBD1. Losses at the gene ends were 6 bases for V and 5 bases for J; bases not matched to a gene: 6. The CDR3 has 14 amino acids. CDR3 DNA sequence: TGTGCCAGCAGGTCCGGGACAGGGGATTATGGCTACACCTTC. Protein sequence: CASRSGTGDYGYTF.

This clonotype was counted at least ten times. The gene calls are TRBV20-1 and TRBJ1-2; TRBD1 is a possible D gene (5 bases). Germline loops: CDR1 DFQATT, CDR2 SNEGSKA (reference sequence). CDR3 length equals 13 residues. Trimming cost V 6 bases and J 3 bases, with 14 bases left between them. CDR3 bases: TGCAGTGCCACAGACCAAGGGGACTATGGCTACACCTTC. As protein: CSATDQGDYGYTF.

This clonotype was counted at least ten times. The rearrangement links TRBV11-2 to TRBJ2-3; possibly TRBD1 or TRBD2 for D (5 bases each). The germline V and J ends were trimmed by 2 bases and 2 bases, with 23 bases remaining between them. The length of the CDR3 is 19 residues. Germline V gene data show CDR1 as SGHAT and CDR2 as FQNNGV. The CDR3 loop reads CASSLPLGAGIDPTDTQYF. CDR3 coding DNA: TGTGCCAGCAGCTTACCACTAGGGGCAGGAATAGACCCCACAGATACGCAGTATTTT. Complete variable domain (other parts from reference TRBV11-2 and TRBJ2-3): EAGVAQSPRYKIIEKRQSVAFWCNPISGHATLYWYQQILGQGPKLLIQFQNNGVVDDSQLPKDRFSAERLKGVDSTLKIQPAKLEDSAVYLCASSLPLGAGIDPTDTQYFGPGTRLTVL.

The chain uses TRBV2 and TRBJ2-1, with D tentatively TRBD2 (5 bases). Looked up from germline, CDR1 is SNHLY and CDR2 is FYNNEI. This CDR3 spans 12 amino acids. Trimming removed 4 bases at V and 8 bases at J, with 9 bases between. CDR3 region: CASSGGIDEQFF. DNA for the CDR3: TGTGCCAGCAGTGGAGGGATCGATGAGCAGTTCTTC.

This clonotype was seen at least ten times. The rearrangement uses TRBV12-3 or TRBV12-4 and TRBJ1-2; TRBD1 matches 7 bases. The CDR3 totals 18 residues. Germline trimming cut 2 bases from V and 1 base from J; bases unmatched to any gene: 13. The CDR3 DNA reads as TGTGCCAGCAGTTTAAGCGGCAGGGGGTTGAGTGTTAACTATGGCTACACCTTC. This codes for CASSLSGRGLSVNYGYTF.